This T cell receptor (beta chain) derives from a study of blood T cells in healthy people across ages. Whole-study findings and limits: Expanded clonotype shifts may have been confounded, as the donors had an unknown CMV status. Observed TCR beta diversity per million T cells went down as age went up. This fall followed a roughly linear course with age.

Points on this clonotype: The target antigen is unknown.

CDR3 size: 14 residues. In germline, CDR1 is ENHRY, CDR2 SYGVKD. The second PCR ran roughly 6 to 11 cycles with a sample-barcoded 5' primer and J-beta primers. TCRdb called the 5' RACE reads again in MiXCR, with one record for every CDR3 protein. The table lists about 1.8 million distinct CDR3 sequences, around 50% of them singletons. What was sequenced was blood. The origin of this receptor is a woman in her forties in good health. V usage is TRBV10-3 and J usage is TRBJ2-7, with D possibly being TRBD2 (5 bases). The J call may be wrong; the DNA end is better matched by TRBJ2-5. The CDR3 reads CATQGEGWEETQYF. The CDR3 DNA is TGTGCCACACAAGGAGAGGGCTGGGAAGAGACCCAGTACTTC.